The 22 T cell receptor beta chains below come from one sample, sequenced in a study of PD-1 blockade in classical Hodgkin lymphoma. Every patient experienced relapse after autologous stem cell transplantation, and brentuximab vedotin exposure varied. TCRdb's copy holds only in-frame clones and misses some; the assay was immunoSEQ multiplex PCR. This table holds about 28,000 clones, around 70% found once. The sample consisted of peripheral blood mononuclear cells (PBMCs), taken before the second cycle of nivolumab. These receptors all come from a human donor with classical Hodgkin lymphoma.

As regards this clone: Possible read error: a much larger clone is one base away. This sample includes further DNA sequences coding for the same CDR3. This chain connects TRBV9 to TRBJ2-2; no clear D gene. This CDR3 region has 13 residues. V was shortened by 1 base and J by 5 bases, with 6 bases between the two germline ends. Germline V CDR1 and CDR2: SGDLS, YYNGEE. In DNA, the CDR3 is TGTGCCAGCAGCGTACTGTGGACCGGGGAGCTGTTTTTT. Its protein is CASSVLWTGELFF.

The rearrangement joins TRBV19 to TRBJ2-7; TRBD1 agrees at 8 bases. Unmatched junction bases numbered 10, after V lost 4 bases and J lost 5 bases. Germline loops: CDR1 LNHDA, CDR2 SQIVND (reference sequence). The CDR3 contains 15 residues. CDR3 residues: CASSTVRGQGHEQYF. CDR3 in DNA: TGTGCCAGTAGTACGGTCAGAGGACAGGGCCACGAGCAGTACTTC.

CDR3 in amino acids: CASSLGGSGRAGEQFF. Written as DNA, the CDR3 is TGTGCCAGCAGCCTGGGGGGCAGCGGGAGGGCAGGGGAGCAGTTCTTC. The genes are TRBV5-4 and TRBJ2-1; 10 bases align to TRBD2. Germline V gene data show CDR1 as SGHNT and CDR2 as YYREEE (reference sequence). After removal of 4 bases from V and 10 bases from J, the junction contained 14 bases not matched to a gene. The length of the CDR3 is 16 residues.

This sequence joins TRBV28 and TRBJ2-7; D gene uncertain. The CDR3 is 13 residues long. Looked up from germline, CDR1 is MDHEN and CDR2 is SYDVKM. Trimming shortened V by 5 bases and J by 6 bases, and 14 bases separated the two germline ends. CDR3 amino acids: CASSRTNPGEQYF. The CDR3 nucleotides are TGTGCCAGCAGTCGTACGAACCCCGGCGAGCAGTACTTC.

CDR3: CASSLRGGGIGNQPQHF. The CDR3 DNA reads as TGTGCCAGCAGTTTAAGGGGAGGGGGGATCGGTAATCAGCCCCAGCATTTT. The chain couples TRBV27 to TRBJ1-5, with D possibly matching TRBD1 (6 bases). V gave up 2 bases and J gave up 4 bases, with 18 bases separating them. The CDR3 length is 17 residues. Germline CDR1 MNHEY, CDR2 SMNVEV (reference sequence).

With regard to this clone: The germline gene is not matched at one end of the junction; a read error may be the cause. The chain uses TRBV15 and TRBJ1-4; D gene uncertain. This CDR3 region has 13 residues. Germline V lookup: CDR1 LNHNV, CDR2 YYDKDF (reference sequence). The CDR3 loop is CVTQFPENEKLFF. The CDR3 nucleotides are TGTGTCACCCAATTCCCCGAGAATGAAAAACTGTTTTTT.

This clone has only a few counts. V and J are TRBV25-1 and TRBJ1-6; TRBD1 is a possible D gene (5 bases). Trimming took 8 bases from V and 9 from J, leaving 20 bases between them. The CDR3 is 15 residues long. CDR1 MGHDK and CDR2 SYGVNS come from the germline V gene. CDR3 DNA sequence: TGTGCCAGCCACAATTCCGGGACGGGGGGTTCACCCCTCCACTTT. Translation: CASHNSGTGGSPLHF.

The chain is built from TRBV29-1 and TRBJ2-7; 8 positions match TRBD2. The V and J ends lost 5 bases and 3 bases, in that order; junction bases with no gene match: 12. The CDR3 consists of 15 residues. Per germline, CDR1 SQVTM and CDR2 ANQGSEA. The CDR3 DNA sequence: TGCAGCGTTCGCACCGGGACTAGTAGGGGCTACGAGCAGTACTTC. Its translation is CSVRTGTSRGYEQYF.

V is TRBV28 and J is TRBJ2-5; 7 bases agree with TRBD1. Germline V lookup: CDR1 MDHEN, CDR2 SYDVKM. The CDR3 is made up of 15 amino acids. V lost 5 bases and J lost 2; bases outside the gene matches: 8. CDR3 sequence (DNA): TGTGCCAGCAGTGGGACAGCTCCTAAACAAGAGACCCAGTACTTC. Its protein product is CASSGTAPKQETQYF.

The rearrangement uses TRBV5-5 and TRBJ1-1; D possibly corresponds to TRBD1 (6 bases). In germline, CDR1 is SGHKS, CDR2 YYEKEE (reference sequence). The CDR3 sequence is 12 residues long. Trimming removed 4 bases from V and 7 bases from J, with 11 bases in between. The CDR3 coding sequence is TGTGCCAGCAGCCTCAGGGGAAATGAAGCTTTCTTT. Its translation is CASSLRGNEAFF.

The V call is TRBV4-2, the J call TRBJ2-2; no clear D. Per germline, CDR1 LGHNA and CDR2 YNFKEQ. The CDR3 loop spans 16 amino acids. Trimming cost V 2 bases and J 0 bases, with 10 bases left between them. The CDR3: CASSQQALSNTGELFF. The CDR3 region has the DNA TGTGCCAGCAGCCAACAGGCCCTTTCGAACACCGGGGAGCTGTTTTTT.

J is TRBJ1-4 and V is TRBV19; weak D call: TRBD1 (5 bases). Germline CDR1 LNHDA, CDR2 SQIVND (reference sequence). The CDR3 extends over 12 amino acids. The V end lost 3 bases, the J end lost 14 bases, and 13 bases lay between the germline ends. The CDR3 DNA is TGTGCCAGTAGTATCGGTAGGGGATTTCTGTTTTTT. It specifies CASSIGRGFLFF.

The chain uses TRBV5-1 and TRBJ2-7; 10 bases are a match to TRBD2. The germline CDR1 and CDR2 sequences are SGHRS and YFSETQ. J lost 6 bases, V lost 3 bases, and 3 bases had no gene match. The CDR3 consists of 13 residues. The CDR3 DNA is TGCGCCAGCAGCTCTAGCGGGAGTTTCGAGCAGTACTTC. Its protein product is CASSSSGSFEQYF.

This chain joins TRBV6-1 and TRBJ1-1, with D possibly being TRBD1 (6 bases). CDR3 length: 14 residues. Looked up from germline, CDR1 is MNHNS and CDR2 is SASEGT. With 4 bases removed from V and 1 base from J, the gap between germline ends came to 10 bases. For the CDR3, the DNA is TGTGCCAGCAGTGCCTTGACAGGGAACACTGAAGCTTTCTTT. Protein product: CASSALTGNTEAFF.

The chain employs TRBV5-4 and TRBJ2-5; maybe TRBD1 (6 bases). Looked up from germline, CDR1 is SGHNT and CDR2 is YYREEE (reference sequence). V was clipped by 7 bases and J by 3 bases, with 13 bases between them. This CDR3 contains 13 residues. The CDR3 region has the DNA TGTGCCAGCCGCAGGGGTGGGGAAGAGACCCAGTACTTC. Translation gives CASRRGGEETQYF. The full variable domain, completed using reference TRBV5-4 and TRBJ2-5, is ETGVTQSPTHLIKTRGQQVTLRCSSQSGHNTVSWYQQALGQGPQFIFQYYREEENGRGNFPPRFSGLQFPNYSSELNVNALELDDSALYLCASRRGGEETQYFGPGTRLLVL.

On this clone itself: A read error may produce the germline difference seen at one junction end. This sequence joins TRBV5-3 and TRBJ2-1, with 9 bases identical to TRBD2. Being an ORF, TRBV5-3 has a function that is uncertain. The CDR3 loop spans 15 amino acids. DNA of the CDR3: TGTGCCAGCAGCTACGTAGCGGGAGAAAACAATGAGCAGTTCTTC. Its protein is CASSYVAGENNEQFF.

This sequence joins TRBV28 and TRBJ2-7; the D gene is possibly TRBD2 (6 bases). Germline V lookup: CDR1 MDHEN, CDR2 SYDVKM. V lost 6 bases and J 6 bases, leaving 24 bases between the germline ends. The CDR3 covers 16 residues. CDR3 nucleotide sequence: TGTGCCAGCAGCCGCCGGGAGTCCCGGCGCTCTCTCGAGCAGTACGTC. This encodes CASSRRESRRSLEQYV.

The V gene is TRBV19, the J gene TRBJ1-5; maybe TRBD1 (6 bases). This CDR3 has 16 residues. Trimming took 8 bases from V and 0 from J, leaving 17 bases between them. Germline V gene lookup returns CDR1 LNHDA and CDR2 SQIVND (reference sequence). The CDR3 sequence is CASHWGAYSSNQPQHF. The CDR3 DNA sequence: TGTGCCAGTCACTGGGGGGCCTACAGTAGCAATCAGCCCCAGCATTTT.

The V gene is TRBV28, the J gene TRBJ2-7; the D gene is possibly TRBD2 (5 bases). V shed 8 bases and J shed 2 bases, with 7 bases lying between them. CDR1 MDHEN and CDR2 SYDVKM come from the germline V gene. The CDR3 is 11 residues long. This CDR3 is CASRGTYEQYF. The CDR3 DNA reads TGTGCCAGCCGGGGTACCTACGAGCAGTACTTC.

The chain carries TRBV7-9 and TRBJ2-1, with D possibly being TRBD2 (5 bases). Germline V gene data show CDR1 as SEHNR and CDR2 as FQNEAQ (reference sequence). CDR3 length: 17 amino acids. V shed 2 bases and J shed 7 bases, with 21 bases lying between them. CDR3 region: CASSLKEVDPTGNEQFF. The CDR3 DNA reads TGTGCCAGCAGCTTAAAGGAGGTAGACCCTACCGGGAATGAGCAGTTCTTC.

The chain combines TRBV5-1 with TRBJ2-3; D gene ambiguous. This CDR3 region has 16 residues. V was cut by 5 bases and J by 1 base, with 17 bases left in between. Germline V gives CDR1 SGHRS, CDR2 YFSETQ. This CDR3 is CASRRGRATGTDTQYF. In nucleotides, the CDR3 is TGCGCCAGCAGACGTGGAAGAGCTACTGGCACAGATACGCAGTATTTT. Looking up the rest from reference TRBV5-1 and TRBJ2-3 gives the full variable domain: KAGVTQTPRYLIKTRGQQVTLSCSPISGHRSVSWYQQTPGQGLQFLFEYFSETQRNKGNFPGRFSGRQFSNSRSEMNVSTLELGDSALYLCASRRGRATGTDTQYFGPGTRLTVL.

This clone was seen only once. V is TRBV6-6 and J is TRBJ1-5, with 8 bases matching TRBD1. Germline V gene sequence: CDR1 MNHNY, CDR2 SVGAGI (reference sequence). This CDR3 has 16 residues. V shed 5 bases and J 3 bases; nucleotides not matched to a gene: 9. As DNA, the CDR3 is TGTGCCAGCAGTCACCGAGACAGGGGCGCCAATCAGCCCCAGCATTTT. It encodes CASSHRDRGANQPQHF.